This TCR beta chain was identified in a study of shared clonotypes between healthy human individuals. Study overall: The study used three CD4 naive, three CD4 memory, two CD8 naive and one CD8 memory plate per donor.

TCRdb keeps only in-frame clones here, not all; method: immunoSEQ multiplex PCR. Here the sample spans 2 million to 2.5 million clones, 90% to 97% being singletons. CD4+ cells yielded CD45RA+ naive and CD45RA-negative memory subsets. General observations from the study: Roughly 5% of naive CD4 clonotypes were common to a handful of donors.

This CDR3 spans 17 amino acids. Germline CDR1 MNHNS, CDR2 SASEGT. After removal of 1 base from V and 2 bases from J, the junction contained 11 bases not matched to a gene. Comments on this clone: Its specificity is unknown.

This clonotype originated in a man aged 18 to 30 in good health. The gene calls are TRBV6-1 and TRBJ2-7, with 7 bases identical to TRBD1. What was sequenced was naive CD4+ T cells sorted from blood. Subset in this sample: CD45RA+ positively selected. CDR3 coding DNA: TGTGCCAGCAGTGAAGGTTCCCCGGGACAGATCCCCTACGAGCAGTACTTC. This translates into CASSEGSPGQIPYEQYF.